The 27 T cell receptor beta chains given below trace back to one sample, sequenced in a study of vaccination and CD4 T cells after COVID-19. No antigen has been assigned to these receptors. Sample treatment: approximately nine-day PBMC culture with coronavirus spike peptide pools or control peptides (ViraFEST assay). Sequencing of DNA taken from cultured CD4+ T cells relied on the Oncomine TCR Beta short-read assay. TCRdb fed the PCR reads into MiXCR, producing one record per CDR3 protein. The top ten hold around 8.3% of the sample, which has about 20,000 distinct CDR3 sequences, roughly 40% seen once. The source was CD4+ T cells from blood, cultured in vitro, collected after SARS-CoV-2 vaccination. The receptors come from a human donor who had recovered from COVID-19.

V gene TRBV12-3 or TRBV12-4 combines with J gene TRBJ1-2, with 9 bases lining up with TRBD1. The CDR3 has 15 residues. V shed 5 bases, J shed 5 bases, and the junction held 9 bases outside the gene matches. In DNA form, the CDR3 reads TGTGCCAGCAGTGACCCCGGGACAGGGTATTATGGCTACACCTTC. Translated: CASSDPGTGYYGYTF.

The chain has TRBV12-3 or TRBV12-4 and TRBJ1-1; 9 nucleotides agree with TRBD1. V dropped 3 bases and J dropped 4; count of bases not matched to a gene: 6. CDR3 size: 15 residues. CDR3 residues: CASSLGTGYTTEAFF. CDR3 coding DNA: TGTGCCAGCAGTTTGGGGACAGGGTACACCACTGAAGCTTTCTTT.

The DNA for the CDR3 is TGTGCCAGCAGCCTTAATAGCGGGAGGTTTAATGAGCAGTTCTTC. It yields the protein CASSLNSGRFNEQFF. This sequence joins TRBV7-8 and TRBJ2-1, with 10 bases that match TRBD2. With V trimmed by 5 bases and J by 7 bases, 8 bases remained unmatched. This CDR3 has 15 residues. Germline lookup yields CDR1 SGHVS and CDR2 FQNEAQ.

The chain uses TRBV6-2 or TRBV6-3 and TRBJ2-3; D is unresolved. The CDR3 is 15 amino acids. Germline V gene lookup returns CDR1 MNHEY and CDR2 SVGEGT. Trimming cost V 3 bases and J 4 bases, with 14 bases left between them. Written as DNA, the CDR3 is TGTGCCAGCAGTTATTTCGGGCGTGGGGCAGATACGCAGTATTTT. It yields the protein CASSYFGRGADTQYF.

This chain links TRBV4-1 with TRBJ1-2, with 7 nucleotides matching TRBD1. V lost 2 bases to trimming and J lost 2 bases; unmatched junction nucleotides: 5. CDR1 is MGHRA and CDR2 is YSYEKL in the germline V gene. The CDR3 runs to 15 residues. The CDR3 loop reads CASSQPTGKNYGYTF. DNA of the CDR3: TGCGCCAGCAGCCAACCGACAGGGAAGAACTATGGCTACACCTTC.

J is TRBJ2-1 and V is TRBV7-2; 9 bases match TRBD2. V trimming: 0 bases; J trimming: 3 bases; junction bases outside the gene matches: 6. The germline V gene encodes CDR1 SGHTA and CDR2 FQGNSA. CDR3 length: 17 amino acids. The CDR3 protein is CASSLAMLRGGYNEQFF. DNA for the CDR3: TGTGCCAGCAGCTTAGCTATGTTGCGGGGGGGCTACAATGAGCAGTTCTTC. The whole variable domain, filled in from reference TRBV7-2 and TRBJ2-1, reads GAGVSQSPSNKVTEKGKDVELRCDPISGHTALYWYRQSLGQGLEFLIYFQGNSAPDKSGLPSDRFSAERTGGSVSTLTIQRTQQEDSAVYLCASSLAMLRGGYNEQFFGPGTRLTVL.

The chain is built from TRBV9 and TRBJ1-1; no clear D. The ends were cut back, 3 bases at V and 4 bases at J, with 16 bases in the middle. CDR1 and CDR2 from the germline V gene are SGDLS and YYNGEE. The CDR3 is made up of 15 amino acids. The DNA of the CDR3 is TGTGCCAGCAGCGCGGACCCCCGGCGGAGCACTGAAGCTTTCTTT. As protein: CASSADPRRSTEAFF.

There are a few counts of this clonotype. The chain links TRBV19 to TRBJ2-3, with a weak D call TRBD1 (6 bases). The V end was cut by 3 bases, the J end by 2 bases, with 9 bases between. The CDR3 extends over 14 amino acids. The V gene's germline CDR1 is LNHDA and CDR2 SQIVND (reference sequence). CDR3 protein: CASSIGQPTDTQYF. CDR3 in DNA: TGTGCCAGTAGTATCGGACAGCCCACAGATACGCAGTATTTT.

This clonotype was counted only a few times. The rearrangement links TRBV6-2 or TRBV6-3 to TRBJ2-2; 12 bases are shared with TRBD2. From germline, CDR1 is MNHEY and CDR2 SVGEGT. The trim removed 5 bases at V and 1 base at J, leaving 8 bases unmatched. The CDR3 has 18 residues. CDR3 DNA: TGTGCCAGCAGTACCCGGACTAGCGGGGCCTTGAACACCGGGGAGCTGTTTTTT. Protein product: CASSTRTSGALNTGELFF.

The CDR3 sequence is CASSLVGTGVDTQYF. CDR3 sequence (DNA): TGTGCCAGCAGCTTGGTAGGGACAGGGGTTGATACGCAGTATTTT. The V call is TRBV5-6, the J call TRBJ2-3, with 10 bases aligning to TRBD1. The CDR3 loop spans 15 amino acids. With 0 bases clipped from V and 6 bases from J, the junction kept 4 bases outside the gene matches. Germline-derived CDR1 and CDR2 are SGHDT and YYEEEE.

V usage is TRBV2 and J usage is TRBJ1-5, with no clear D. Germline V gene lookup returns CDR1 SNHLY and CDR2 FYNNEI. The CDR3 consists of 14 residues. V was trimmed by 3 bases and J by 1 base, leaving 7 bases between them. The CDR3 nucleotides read TGTGCCAGCAGTGATCGGCAGAGCAATCAGCCCCAGCATTTT. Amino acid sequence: CASSDRQSNQPQHF.

The CDR3 reads CAYQGWRNEQFF. The CDR3 region has the DNA TGTGCCTATCAAGGCTGGCGCAATGAGCAGTTCTTC. The rearrangement links TRBV30 to TRBJ2-1; D remains ambiguous. Germline assignment: CDR1 GTSNPN and CDR2 SVGIG (reference sequence). The V end was cut by 7 bases, the J end by 6 bases, with 13 bases between. The CDR3 is 12 residues long.

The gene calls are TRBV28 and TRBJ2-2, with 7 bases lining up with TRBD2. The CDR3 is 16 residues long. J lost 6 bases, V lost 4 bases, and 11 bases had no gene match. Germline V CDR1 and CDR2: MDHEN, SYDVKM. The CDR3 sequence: CASSSGFAGESGELFF. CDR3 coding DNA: TGTGCCAGCAGTTCGGGTTTTGCGGGAGAGTCCGGGGAGCTGTTTTTT.

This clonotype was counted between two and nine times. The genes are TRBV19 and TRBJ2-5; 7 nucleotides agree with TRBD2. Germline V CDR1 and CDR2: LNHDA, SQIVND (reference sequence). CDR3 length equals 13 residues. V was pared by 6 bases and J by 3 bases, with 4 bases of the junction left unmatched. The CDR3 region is CASSKAGEETQYF. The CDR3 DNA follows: TGTGCCAGTAGCAAGGCGGGGGAAGAGACCCAGTACTTC. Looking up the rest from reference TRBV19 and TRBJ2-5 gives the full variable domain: DGGITQSPKYLFRKEGQNVTLSCEQNLNHDAMYWYRQDPGQGLRLIYYSQIVNDFQKGDIAEGYSVSREKKESFPLTVTSAQKNPTAFYLCASSKAGEETQYFGPGTRLLVL.

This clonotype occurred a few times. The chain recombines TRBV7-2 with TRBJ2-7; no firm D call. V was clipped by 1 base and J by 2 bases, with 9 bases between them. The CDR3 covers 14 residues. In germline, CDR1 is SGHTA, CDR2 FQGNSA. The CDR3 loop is CASSLVPETYEQYF. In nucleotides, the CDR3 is TGTGCCAGCAGCTTAGTACCGGAGACCTACGAGCAGTACTTC.

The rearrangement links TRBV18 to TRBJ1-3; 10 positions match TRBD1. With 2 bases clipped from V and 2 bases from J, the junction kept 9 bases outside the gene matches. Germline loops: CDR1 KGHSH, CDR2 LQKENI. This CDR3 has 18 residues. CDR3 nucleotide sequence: TGTGCCAGCTCACCAACGAGACCGGGGACAGGGGCTGGAAACACCATATATTTT. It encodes CASSPTRPGTGAGNTIYF.

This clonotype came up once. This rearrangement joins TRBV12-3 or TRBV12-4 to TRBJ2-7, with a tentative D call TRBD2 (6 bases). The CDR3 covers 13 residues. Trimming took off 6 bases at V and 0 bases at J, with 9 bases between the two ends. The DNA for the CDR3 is TGTGCCAGCAGCTGGAGGGGCTCCTACGAGCAGTACTTC. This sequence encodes CASSWRGSYEQYF.

The CDR3 spells CASSETGTGVAGELFF. In DNA, the CDR3 is TGTGCCAGCAGCGAAACCGGGACAGGGGTGGCCGGGGAGCTGTTTTTT. The chain links TRBV12-3 or TRBV12-4 to TRBJ2-2; 10 positions match TRBD1. With V trimmed by 6 bases and J by 6 bases, 10 bases remained unmatched. There are 16 residues in the CDR3.

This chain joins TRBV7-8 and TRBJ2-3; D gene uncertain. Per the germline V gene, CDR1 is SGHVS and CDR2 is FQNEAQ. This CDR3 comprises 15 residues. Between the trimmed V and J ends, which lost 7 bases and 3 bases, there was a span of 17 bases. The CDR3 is CASIKIAGSTDTQYF. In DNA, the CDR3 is TGTGCCAGCATCAAAATAGCAGGAAGTACAGATACGCAGTATTTT.

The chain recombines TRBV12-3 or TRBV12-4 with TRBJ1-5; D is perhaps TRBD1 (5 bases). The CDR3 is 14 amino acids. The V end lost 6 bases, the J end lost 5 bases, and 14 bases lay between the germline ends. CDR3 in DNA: TGTGCCAGCAGGCACCGGGACCGGTATCAGCCCCAGCATTTT. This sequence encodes CASRHRDRYQPQHF.

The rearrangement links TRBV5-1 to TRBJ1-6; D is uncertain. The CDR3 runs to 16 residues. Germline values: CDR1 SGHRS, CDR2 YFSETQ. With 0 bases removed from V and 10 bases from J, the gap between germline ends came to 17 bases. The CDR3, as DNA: TGCGCCAGCAGCTTGGTAACAGCCGGCCTAGGCTCACCCCTCCACTTT. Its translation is CASSLVTAGLGSPLHF.

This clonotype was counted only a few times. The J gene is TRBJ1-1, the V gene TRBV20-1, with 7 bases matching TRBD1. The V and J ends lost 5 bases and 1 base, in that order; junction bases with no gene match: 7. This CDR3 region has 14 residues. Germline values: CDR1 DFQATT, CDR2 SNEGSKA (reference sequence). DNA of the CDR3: TGCAGTGCTTCCCGGACAGGCTGGAACACTGAAGCTTTCTTT. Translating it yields CSASRTGWNTEAFF.

CDR3 sequence: CASTGGTVDTEAFF. The CDR3 DNA follows: TGCGCCAGCACTGGGGGGACTGTGGACACTGAAGCTTTCTTT. This chain connects TRBV10-1 to TRBJ1-1; D might be TRBD1 (5 bases). V lost 7 bases and J lost 3, with 15 bases in between. Germline CDR1 and CDR2: WNHNN and SYGVQD (reference sequence). CDR3 length: 14 amino acids.

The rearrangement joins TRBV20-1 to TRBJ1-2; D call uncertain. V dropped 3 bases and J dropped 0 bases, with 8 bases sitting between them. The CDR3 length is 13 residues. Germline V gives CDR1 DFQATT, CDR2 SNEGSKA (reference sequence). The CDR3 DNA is TGCAGTGCTAGGAACGGAGCTAACTATGGCTACACCTTC. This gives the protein CSARNGANYGYTF.

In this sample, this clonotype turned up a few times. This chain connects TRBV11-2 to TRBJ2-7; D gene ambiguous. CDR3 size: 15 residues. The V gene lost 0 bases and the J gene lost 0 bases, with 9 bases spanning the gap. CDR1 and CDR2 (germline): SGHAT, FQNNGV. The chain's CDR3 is CASSLDQASSYEQYF. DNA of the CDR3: TGTGCCAGCAGCTTAGATCAGGCCAGCTCCTACGAGCAGTACTTC.

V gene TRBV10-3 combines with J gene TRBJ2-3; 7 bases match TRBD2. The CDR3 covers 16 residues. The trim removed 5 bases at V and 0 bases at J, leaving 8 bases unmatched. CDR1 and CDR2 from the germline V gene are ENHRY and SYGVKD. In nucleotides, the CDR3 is TGTGCCATCAGTCGAGGGACTATAGGTAGCACAGATACGCAGTATTTT. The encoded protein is CAISRGTIGSTDTQYF.

The CDR3 reads CASSPRDEPQPQHF. In DNA form, the CDR3 reads TGCGCCAGCAGCCCCCGGGACGAGCCTCAGCCCCAGCATTTT. This rearrangement joins TRBV4-1 to TRBJ1-5, with a weak D call TRBD1 (5 bases). The CDR3 sequence is 14 residues long. Germline CDR1 MGHRA, CDR2 YSYEKL. The germline V and J ends were trimmed by 4 bases and 6 bases, with 13 bases remaining between them.